The sequence of this T cell receptor (beta chain) was determined in a study of shared clonotypes between healthy human individuals. After removal of 2 bases from V and 10 bases from J, the junction contained 11 bases not matched to a gene. This CDR3 spans 17 amino acids. Germline V gives CDR1 SGHVS, CDR2 FQNEAQ. Generated by immunoSEQ multiplex PCR, the TCRdb table keeps only in-frame clones and is missing some. The sample includes about 2 million clones, just under 95% of them seen just once. The naive CD8 fraction comprised CD45RO-negative cells positively selected for CCR7 and excluded terminally differentiated effector memory CD45RA+ cells.

This sequence was found in a young man in good health. The chain uses TRBV7-8 and TRBJ2-3; 14 nucleotides line up with TRBD2. Source material: naive CD8+ T cells sorted from blood. The CDR3 protein is CASSLSAGLAGEGPQYF. The CDR3 coding sequence is TGTGCCAGCAGCTTATCGGCGGGACTAGCGGGAGAAGGTCCGCAGTATTTT.